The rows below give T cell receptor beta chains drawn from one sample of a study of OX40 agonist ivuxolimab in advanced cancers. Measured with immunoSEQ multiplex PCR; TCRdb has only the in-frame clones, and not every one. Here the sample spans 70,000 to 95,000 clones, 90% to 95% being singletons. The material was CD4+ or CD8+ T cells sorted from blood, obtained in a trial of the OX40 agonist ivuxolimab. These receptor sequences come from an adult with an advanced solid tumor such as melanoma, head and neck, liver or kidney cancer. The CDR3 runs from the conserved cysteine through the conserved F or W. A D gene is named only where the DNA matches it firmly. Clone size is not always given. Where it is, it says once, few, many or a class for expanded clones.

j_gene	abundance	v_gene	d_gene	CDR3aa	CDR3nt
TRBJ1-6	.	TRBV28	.	CASSLMVRVSSPLHF	TGTGCCAGCAGTTTAATGGTTAGGGTATCTTCACCCCTCCACTTT
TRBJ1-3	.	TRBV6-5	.	CASRAQGGGNTIYF	TGTGCCAGCAGGGCGCAGGGTGGTGGAAACACCATATATTTT
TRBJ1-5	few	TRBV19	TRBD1	CASSKGQGRSNQPQHF	TGTGCCAGTAGTAAGGGACAGGGTAGGAGCAATCAGCCCCAGCATTTT
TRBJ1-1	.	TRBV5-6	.	CASSLVDKATEAFF	TGTGCCAGCAGCTTGGTGGACAAGGCCACTGAAGCTTTCTTT
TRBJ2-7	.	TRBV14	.	CASSQGAGSYYEQYF	TGTGCCAGCAGCCAAGGGGCAGGGAGCTACTACGAGCAGTACTTC
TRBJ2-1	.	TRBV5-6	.	CASSPGNSRNEQFF	TGTGCCAGCAGTCCCGGTAATAGTAGGAATGAGCAGTTCTTC
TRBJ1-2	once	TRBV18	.	CASSPPGGPYGYTF	TGTGCCAGCTCACCACCCGGAGGGCCCTATGGCTACACCTTC
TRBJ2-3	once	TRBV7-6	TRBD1	CASSSRTGATDTQYF	TGTGCCAGCAGCTCCCGGACAGGGGCAACAGATACGCAGTATTTT
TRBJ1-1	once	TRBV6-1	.	CASGLRGNTEAFF	TGTGCCAGCGGTCTAAGGGGCAACACTGAAGCTTTCTTT
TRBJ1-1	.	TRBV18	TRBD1	CASSPSQGMNTEAFF	TGTGCCAGCTCACCGTCACAGGGGATGAACACTGAAGCTTTCTTT
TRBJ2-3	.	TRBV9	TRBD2	CASSGFSGRTDTQYF	TGTGCCAGCAGCGGGTTTAGCGGGAGAACAGATACGCAGTATTTT
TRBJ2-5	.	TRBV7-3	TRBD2	CASSLSGLAAETQYF	TGTGCCAGCAGCTTATCCGGACTAGCGGCAGAGACCCAGTACTTC
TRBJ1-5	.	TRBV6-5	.	CASSWTGDSNQPQHF	TGTGCCAGCAGTTGGACGGGGGATAGCAATCAGCCCCAGCATTTT
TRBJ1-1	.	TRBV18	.	CASSRPLRGNTEAFF	TGTGCCAGCTCACGACCCCTAAGGGGGAACACTGAAGCTTTCTTT
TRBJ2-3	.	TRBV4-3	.	CASSQAPGRIPTDTQYF	TGCGCCAGCAGCCAAGCTCCGGGACGGATACCCACAGATACGCAGTATTTT
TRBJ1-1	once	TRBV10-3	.	CAIGETGRPEAFF	TGTGCCATCGGAGAGACAGGACGTCCTGAAGCTTTCTTT
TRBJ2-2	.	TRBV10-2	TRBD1	CASSESGTGSANTGELFF	TGCGCCAGCAGTGAGTCTGGGACAGGGTCCGCGAACACCGGGGAGCTGTTTTTT
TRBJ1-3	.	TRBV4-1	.	CASSQGGLRGSPGNTIYF	TGCGCCAGTAGCCAAGGAGGACTCCGGGGGTCGCCTGGAAACACCATATATTTT
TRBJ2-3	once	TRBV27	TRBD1	CASSPGTGRGDTQYF	TGTGCCAGCAGTCCGGGGACAGGTCGCGGCGATACGCAGTATTTT
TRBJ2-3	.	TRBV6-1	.	CASSDVSWWRGTDTQYF	TGTGCCAGCAGTGACGTGTCATGGTGGCGGGGCACAGATACGCAGTATTTT
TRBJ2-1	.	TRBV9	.	CASSLRGNNEQFF	TGTGCCAGCAGCCTTCGGGGGAACAATGAGCAGTTCTTC
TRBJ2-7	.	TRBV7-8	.	CASSLDRPYEQYF	TGTGCCAGCAGCTTAGATCGCCCATACGAGCAGTACTTC
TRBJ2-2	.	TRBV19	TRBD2	CARGGRSSGRRGTGELFF	TGTGCCAGGGGAGGGAGGTCTAGCGGGAGACGCGGGACCGGGGAGCTGTTTTTT
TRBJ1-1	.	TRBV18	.	CASSPPSAKNTEAFF	TGTGCCAGCTCACCACCGTCAGCTAAGAACACTGAAGCTTTCTTT
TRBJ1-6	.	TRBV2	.	CASRRTRTPLHF	TGTGCCAGCAGACGGACCCGAACACCCCTCCACTTT
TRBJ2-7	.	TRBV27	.	CASSYRSSSYEQYF	TGTGCCAGCAGTTACCGGTCCAGCTCCTACGAGCAGTACTTC
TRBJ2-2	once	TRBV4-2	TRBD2	CASSQKNSGKGTGELFF	TGTGCCAGCAGCCAAAAGAATAGCGGGAAGGGCACCGGGGAGCTGTTTTTT
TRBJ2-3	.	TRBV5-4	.	CASSRDWTDTQYF	TGTGCCAGCAGCCGGGACTGGACAGATACGCAGTATTTT
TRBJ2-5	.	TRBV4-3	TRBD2	CASSQYIAGEETQYF	TGCGCCAGCAGCCAATATATTGCGGGAGAAGAGACCCAGTACTTC
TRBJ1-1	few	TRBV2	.	CASSLQGETEAFF	TGTGCCAGCAGTTTACAGGGAGAAACTGAAGCTTTCTTT
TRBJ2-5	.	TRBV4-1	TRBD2	CASSQRLTSGTETQYF	TGCGCCAGCAGCCAACGATTGACTAGCGGGACGGAGACCCAGTACTTC
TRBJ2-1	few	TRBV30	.	CAWRIQPYNEQFF	TGTGCCTGGAGGATACAGCCTTACAATGAGCAGTTCTTC
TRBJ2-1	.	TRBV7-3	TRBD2	CASSLTGSTSGLGEQFF	TGTGCCAGCAGCTTAACTGGGTCGACTAGCGGGCTGGGAGAGCAGTTCTTC
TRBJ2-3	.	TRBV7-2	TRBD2	CASSLRLAGASGTDTQYF	TGTGCCAGCAGCTTAAGGCTAGCGGGGGCGTCTGGCACAGATACGCAGTATTTT
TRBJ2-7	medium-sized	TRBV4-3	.	CASSRGRRDEQYF	TGCGCCAGCAGCCGGGGACGTCGAGACGAGCAGTACTTC
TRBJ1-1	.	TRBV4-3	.	CASSQVEGRDAFF	TGCGCCAGCAGCCAAGTTGAGGGGAGAGACGCTTTCTTT
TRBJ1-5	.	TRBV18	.	CASSPPGYQPQHF	TGTGCCAGCTCGCCACCCGGTTATCAGCCCCAGCATTTT
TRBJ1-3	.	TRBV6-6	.	CASSLWVSGNTIYF	TGTGCCAGCAGCCTCTGGGTTTCTGGAAACACCATATATTTT
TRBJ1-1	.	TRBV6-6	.	CASSLGGRRVNTEAFF	TGTGCCAGCAGTCTCGGGGGCAGGCGGGTGAACACTGAAGCTTTCTTT
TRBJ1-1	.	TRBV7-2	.	CASSSQVGGRVKAFF	TGTGCCAGCAGCTCGCAGGTTGGGGGAAGGGTTAAAGCTTTCTTT
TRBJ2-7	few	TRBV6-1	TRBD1	CASSAGQGATYEQYF	TGTGCCAGCAGTGCAGGACAGGGGGCCACCTACGAGCAGTACTTC
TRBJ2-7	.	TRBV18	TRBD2	CASSPLASGYEQYF	TGTGCCAGCTCACCCTTGGCTAGCGGTTACGAGCAGTACTTC
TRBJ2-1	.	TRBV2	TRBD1	CASTVEGTGEDEQFF	TGTGCCAGCACGGTAGAGGGGACAGGGGAAGATGAGCAGTTCTTC
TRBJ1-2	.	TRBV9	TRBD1	CASSVGDRGFANYGYTF	TGTGCCAGCAGCGTAGGTGACAGGGGATTCGCTAACTATGGCTACACCTTC
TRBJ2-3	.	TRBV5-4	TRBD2	CASSHLAGEDTQYF	TGTGCCAGCAGCCACCTGGCGGGAGAAGATACGCAGTATTTT
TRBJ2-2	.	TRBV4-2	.	CASSQEQRTGELFF	TGTGCCAGCAGCCAGGAGCAGCGTACCGGGGAGCTGTTTTTT
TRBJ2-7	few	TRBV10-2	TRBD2	CASSERALAEGTYYEQYF	TGCGCCAGCAGTGAGCGTGCACTAGCGGAAGGAACCTACTACGAGCAGTACTTC
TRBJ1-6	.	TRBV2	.	CASSETSPLHF	TGTGCCAGCAGTGAAACGTCACCCCTCCACTTT
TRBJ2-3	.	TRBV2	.	CASRGGDTQYF	TGTGCCAGCAGAGGTGGCGATACGCAGTATTTT